The present T cell receptor (beta chain) was sequenced within a study of T cells in Graves' hyperthyroidism and ophthalmopathy. Points on this clonotype: As yet, its antigen is unknown. One junction end does not reproduce the germline sequence, and a read error may be involved.

Regarding the study as a whole: The model anticipated ophthalmopathy a median about 7 months pre-onset. In blood, most of the thyroid clonotypes expanded above 0.001 were also present.

Exclusion criteria comprised uncontrolled infection, other autoimmune disease, pregnancy or lactation. The diagnostic basis comprised clinical symptoms, serum thyroxine and TRAb, thyroid ultrasound and orbital computed tomography. Amplification targeted TCR beta CDR3 regions from RNA transcripts. During a first-round RT-PCR of the TCR CDR3, the HTBI primer set was used. TCRdb re-called the multiplex PCR reads with MiXCR, one entry per CDR3 protein. The sample includes more than 500,000 distinct CDR3 sequences, 40% to 50% of them seen just once. CDR1 SEHNR and CDR2 FQNEAQ come from the germline V gene (reference sequence). The CDR3 sequence is 11 residues long.

The clonotype comes from an adult woman with Graves' disease, either hyperthyroidism or ophthalmopathy (not recorded which). The rearrangement joins TRBV7-9 to TRBJ2-7; the D gene is possibly TRBD1 (6 bases). Specimen: peripheral blood or thyroid tissue (not recorded which). This chain's CDR3 is CASSQDRQAKF. CDR3 nucleotides: TGTGCCAGCAGCCAGGATAGACAGGCCAAGTTC.